A single sample gave rise to the 11 T cell receptor beta chains below, sequenced in a study of neoadjuvant nivolumab and ipilimumab in lung cancer. Sequenced by immunoSEQ multiplex PCR; TCRdb stores in-frame clones only, minus some. The table lists approximately 5,100 clones, more than 60% of them singletons. Specimen: normal lung tissue adjacent to the tumor, collected after neoadjuvant nivolumab, alone or with ipilimumab, at or shortly before surgery. The receptors here all came from an adult with non-small cell lung cancer. Some clones in this sample may be carry-over from other donors' samples.

This chain connects TRBV4-1 to TRBJ2-5; possibly TRBD1 for D (5 bases). The length of the CDR3 is 17 residues. V lost 3 bases to trimming and J lost 2 bases, with 19 bases between them. From germline, CDR1 is MGHRA and CDR2 YSYEKL. CDR3 sequence reads: CASSHSRQRSGQETQYF. DNA for the CDR3: TGCGCCAGCAGCCATTCCCGACAGAGGTCCGGGCAAGAGACCCAGTACTTC.

This chain connects TRBV2 to TRBJ2-7; 7 nucleotides align to TRBD1. The ends lost 7 bases at V and 5 bases at J; junction bases unmatched: 11. Germline V gives CDR1 SNHLY, CDR2 FYNNEI. CDR3 length: 14 residues. In DNA, the CDR3 is TGTGCCAGCATATCAGGGACAGTCCCCCACGAGCAGTACTTC. Protein: CASISGTVPHEQYF.

The chain links TRBV5-1 to TRBJ1-1; D gene ambiguous. Germline V gene lookup returns CDR1 SGHRS and CDR2 YFSETQ. The ends were cut back, 0 bases at V and 1 base at J, with 10 bases in the middle. The CDR3 contains 15 residues. The CDR3 here is CASSLERIPNTEAFF. The CDR3 region has the DNA TGCGCCAGCAGCTTGGAGAGGATACCGAACACTGAAGCTTTCTTT.

The rearrangement joins TRBV18 to TRBJ2-2; D is perhaps TRBD1 (6 bases). Looked up from germline, CDR1 is KGHSH and CDR2 is LQKENI. V shed 3 bases and J shed 11 bases, with 19 bases lying between them. This CDR3 spans 15 amino acids. CDR3 amino acids: CASSPGAYPEGELFF. The CDR3 bases are TGTGCCAGCTCACCGGGGGCCTATCCTGAGGGAGAGCTGTTTTTT.

V is TRBV5-6 and J is TRBJ2-7; D remains unclear. This CDR3 has 14 amino acids. Trimming removed 2 bases at V and 1 base at J, with 10 bases between. Germline CDR1 is SGHDT and CDR2 is YYEEEE. The CDR3 DNA reads as TGTGCCAGCAGCTTACGATGGTATTCCTACGAGCAGTACTTC. Protein: CASSLRWYSYEQYF.

The rearrangement links TRBV27 to TRBJ1-2; D not resolved. V lost 2 bases to trimming and J lost 9 bases, with 19 bases between them. The CDR3 totals 15 residues. Germline CDR1 MNHEY, CDR2 SMNVEV (reference sequence). The CDR3 protein is CASSLVFGSGYRYTF. CDR3 sequence (DNA): TGTGCCAGCAGTTTAGTCTTTGGTTCTGGGTATCGCTACACCTTC.

This clone was detected only a few times. The chain has TRBV27 and TRBJ2-7; no clear D gene. CDR3 length: 12 amino acids. Germline V CDR1 and CDR2: MNHEY, SMNVEV (reference sequence). V lost 6 bases to trimming and J lost 0 bases, with 6 bases between them. The CDR3 coding sequence is TGTGCCAGCAGCCCCAGCTCCTACGAGCAGTACTTC. Translated, it gives CASSPSSYEQYF.

The V call is TRBV14, the J call TRBJ2-7; D assignment may be TRBD1 or TRBD2 (5 bases each). Trimming removed 0 bases from V and 2 bases from J, with 11 bases in between. This CDR3 is 15 amino acids long. Germline values: CDR1 SGHDN, CDR2 FVKESK. CDR3 sequence reads: CASSQEGRKPYEQYF. The CDR3 DNA is TGTGCCAGCAGCCAAGAGGGACGGAAACCCTACGAGCAGTACTTC.

The sample holds a few counts of this clone. The chain employs TRBV6-6 and TRBJ2-7; 12 positions match TRBD1. Per germline, CDR1 MNHNY and CDR2 SVGAGI (reference sequence). This CDR3 is 16 amino acids long. J lost 4 bases, V lost 6 bases, and 10 bases had no gene match. The CDR3 sequence: CASSLTGTGGKYEQYF. The CDR3 nucleotides read TGTGCCAGCAGCCTAACCGGGACAGGGGGCAAATACGAGCAGTACTTC.

The V gene is TRBV7-8, the J gene TRBJ1-5; D is unresolved. Looked up from germline, CDR1 is SGHVS and CDR2 is FQNEAQ. V was shortened by 2 bases and J by 0 bases, with 8 bases between the two germline ends. The CDR3 is made up of 15 amino acids. The CDR3 spells CASSLSVNSNQPQHF. DNA of the CDR3: TGTGCCAGCAGCTTATCCGTTAATAGCAATCAGCCCCAGCATTTT.

This chain links TRBV27 with TRBJ2-4; the D call may be TRBD1 or TRBD2 (6 bases each). The V gene's germline CDR1 is MNHEY and CDR2 SMNVEV (reference sequence). CDR3 length equals 20 residues. V gave up 5 bases and J gave up 0 bases, with 26 bases separating them. The CDR3 coding sequence is TGTGCCAGCAGTAAGGGGGGCCAGCGTTCTGGGAGCCTAGCCAAAAACATTCAGTACTTC. It yields the protein CASSKGGQRSGSLAKNIQYF.